This T cell receptor beta chain came from a study of blood T cell repertoires in COVID-19. Study-level information: Nucleic acid was either cDNA or gDNA, and it came from T cells, B-cell-depleted T cells, or PBMCs.

In terms of age and location, participants ranged from about 18 to 95 years and lived in under 30 US areas. Donors in Cohort 3 counted as recovered after two negative PCRs, clearance, or symptom resolution. This CDR3 spans 16 amino acids. Germline V gives CDR1 SGHVS, CDR2 FQNEAQ. The germline V and J ends were trimmed by 5 bases and 0 bases, with 14 bases remaining between them. As handled by the study authors: The assay estimated nucleated cells by amplifying reference gene primers. Here immunoSEQ multiplex PCR was the method, and the copy in TCRdb shows in-frame clones only, minus some. The DNA gave D and trimming, while V, J and clone size come from that table. The data show around 300,000 clones, about 89% seen once.

The chain carries TRBV7-8 and TRBJ2-1; tentative D call: TRBD2 (6 bases). The sample comprised PBMCs or T cells enriched from blood (not recorded which). The TCR originated in a woman younger than 35 who had recovered from COVID-19. The DNA of the CDR3 is TGTGCCAGCAGCCAAAGAGGGGACTTCTCCTACAATGAGCAGTTCTTC. Translating it yields CASSQRGDFSYNEQFF.